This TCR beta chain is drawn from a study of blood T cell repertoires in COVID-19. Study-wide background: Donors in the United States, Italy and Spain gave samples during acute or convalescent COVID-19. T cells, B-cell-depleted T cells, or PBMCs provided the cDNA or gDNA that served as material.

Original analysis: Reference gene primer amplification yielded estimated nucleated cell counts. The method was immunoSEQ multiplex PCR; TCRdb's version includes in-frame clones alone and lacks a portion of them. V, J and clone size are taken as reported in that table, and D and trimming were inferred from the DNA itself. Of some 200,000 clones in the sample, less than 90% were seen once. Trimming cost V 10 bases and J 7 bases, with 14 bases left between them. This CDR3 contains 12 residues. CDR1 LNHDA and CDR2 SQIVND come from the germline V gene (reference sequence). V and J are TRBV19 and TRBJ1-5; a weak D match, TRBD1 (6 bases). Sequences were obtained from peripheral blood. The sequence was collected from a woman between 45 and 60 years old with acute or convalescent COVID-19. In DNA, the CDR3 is TGTGCCACACAGGGCATAAGGCAGCCCCAGCATTTT. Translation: CATQGIRQPQHF.